The 5 T cell receptor beta chains below all came from one sample that was sequenced in a study of T cell responses to AZD1222 COVID-19 vaccine. Measured with immunoSEQ multiplex PCR; TCRdb has only the in-frame clones, and not every one. The repertoire holds hundreds of thousands of clones, approximately 94% seen once, with around 1% in the top ten. Source: peripheral blood, taken on day 0 of MenACWY control vaccination. The source of these receptors is an adult in good health.

This chain joins TRBV4-2 and TRBJ1-2; 9 bases align to TRBD1. Germline V gives CDR1 LGHNA, CDR2 YNFKEQ. The CDR3 totals 14 residues. Unmatched junction bases numbered 3, after V lost 3 bases and J lost 4 bases. CDR3 DNA sequence: TGTGCCAGCAGCCAGGAGACAGGGGGCTATGGCTACACCTTC. It yields the protein CASSQETGGYGYTF.

The J gene is TRBJ1-1, the V gene TRBV7-9, with 7 bases matching TRBD1. Per germline, CDR1 SEHNR and CDR2 FQNEAQ (reference sequence). The V and J ends lost 2 bases and 1 base, in that order; junction bases with no gene match: 4. The CDR3 has 15 residues. CDR3 sequence (DNA): TGTGCCAGCAGCTTACTAACAGGGGCGAACACTGAAGCTTTCTTT. It encodes CASSLLTGANTEAFF.

V and J are TRBV5-6 and TRBJ2-5, with D maybe TRBD2 (5 bases). V was trimmed by 0 bases and J by 5 bases, leaving 14 bases between them. This CDR3 is 15 amino acids long. The germline V gene encodes CDR1 SGHDT and CDR2 YYEEEE. The CDR3 loop is CASSLGAVGGETQYF. The CDR3 region has the DNA TGTGCCAGCAGCTTGGGGGCAGTGGGCGGGGAGACCCAGTACTTC.

The rearrangement links TRBV2 to TRBJ2-7, with TRBD1 matching 11 bases. J was trimmed by 3 bases and V by 4 bases; bases with no gene match: 8. Germline CDR1 SNHLY, CDR2 FYNNEI. The CDR3 runs 16 residues. The CDR3 DNA is TGTGCCAGCAGTGGGACAGGGGGCTTTGCACTCTACGAGCAGTACTTC. It codes for CASSGTGGFALYEQYF.

This clone was counted a single time. J is TRBJ2-1 and V is TRBV6-6, with 8 positions matching TRBD2. Per the germline V gene, CDR1 is MNHNY and CDR2 is SVGAGI (reference sequence). The CDR3 consists of 14 residues. Losses at the gene ends were 6 bases for V and 4 bases for J; bases not matched to a gene: 5. This CDR3 is CASSGTSLYNEQFF. In nucleotides, the CDR3 is TGTGCCAGCAGCGGGACTAGTCTATACAATGAGCAGTTCTTC.